The TCR beta chain under discussion was sequenced for a study of B cell selection in AIRE deficiency. The sorted conventional CD4 T cells were gated as CD4+CD127+. TCRdb keeps only in-frame clones here, not all; method: immunoSEQ multiplex PCR. The table shows some 20,000 clones, with 97% occurring only once. In regard to this clone: The antigen remains undetermined.

The CDR3 has 11 residues. In germline, CDR1 is MDHEN, CDR2 SYDVKM. V was clipped by 6 bases and J by 3 bases, with 5 bases between them. Study outcomes and limitations: Roughly 31% of healthy-shared Treg sequences were found among patient Tconv cells.

This receptor was obtained from a human donor with AIRE deficiency. The sequenced sample was conventional CD4+ T cells sorted from PBMCs. The genes are TRBV28 and TRBJ2-5; D is unresolved. The CDR3 DNA sequence: TGTGCCAGCAGGCGTGAAGAGACCCAGTACTTC. Protein sequence: CASRREETQYF.